Each of the 5 T cell receptor beta chains below was sequenced from the same sample in a study of CD8 T cell repertoires and HIV-1 epitope variants. Antigens of these TCRs are unknown. Sequencing used immunoSEQ multiplex PCR; TCRdb keeps in-frame clones, though not all of them. The sample yields almost 4,500 clones, approximately 70% seen once. Source material: cultured CD8+ T cells derived from PBMCs. These receptor sequences come from a male donor with HIV.

This chain joins TRBV7-3 and TRBJ1-4; weak D call: TRBD1 (5 bases). Trimming stripped 5 bases from V and 7 bases from J, with 14 bases between. CDR1 and CDR2 from the germline V gene are SGHTA and FQGTGA. The CDR3 loop spans 14 amino acids. DNA of the CDR3: TGTGCCAGCAGCCCCCAGGGAGGGTTTGAAAAACTGTTTTTT. The encoded protein is CASSPQGGFEKLFF.

This sequence joins TRBV28 and TRBJ1-2; D is possibly TRBD1 (5 bases). The CDR3 runs to 16 residues. V lost 5 bases, J lost 1 base, and 17 bases lay in between. Germline V gene sequence: CDR1 MDHEN, CDR2 SYDVKM. The CDR3 sequence: CASSLDPTDFNYGYTF. The CDR3 nucleotides are TGTGCCAGCAGTCTGGACCCGACAGATTTTAACTATGGCTACACCTTC.

This clone came up a few times. The chain combines TRBV27 with TRBJ1-4, with 12 nucleotides matching TRBD1. Germline loops: CDR1 MNHEY, CDR2 SMNVEV (reference sequence). The CDR3 runs 16 residues. V gave up 5 bases and J gave up 8 bases; unmatched junction bases: 9. The DNA for the CDR3 is TGTGCCAGCAGTCTCGGGACAGGGGGCTACGCGGAAAAACTGTTTTTT. It encodes CASSLGTGGYAEKLFF. The full variable domain, in which reference TRBV27 and TRBJ1-4 provide the parts outside the CDR3, is EAQVTQNPRYLITVTGKKLTVTCSQNMNHEYMSWYRQDPGLGLRQIYYSMNVEVTDKGDVPEGYKVSRKEKRNFPLILESPSPNQTSLYFCASSLGTGGYAEKLFFGSGTQLSVL.

This clone qualifies as large (0.1 to 1%). The CDR3 reads CASSLMPLDYNYGYTF. In DNA form, the CDR3 reads TGTGCCAGCAGTCTCATGCCCCTGGACTATAACTATGGCTACACCTTC. The rearrangement joins TRBV28 to TRBJ1-2; no reliable D call. CDR3 length: 16 amino acids. Trimming cost V 5 bases and J 1 base, with 17 bases left between them. The germline V gene encodes CDR1 MDHEN and CDR2 SYDVKM.

In DNA, the CDR3 is TGTGCCAGCAGACCCGTCGGCTTTAGTAAGTTCTTC. This translates into CASRPVGFSKFF. The chain combines TRBV2 with TRBJ2-1; D call uncertain. CDR3 length: 12 residues. Germline V gene lookup returns CDR1 SNHLY and CDR2 FYNNEI. Trimming removed 6 bases at V and 14 bases at J, with 17 bases between.